The clone carrying this T cell receptor beta chain was recorded a few times. Its antigen is still unknown. The primer mix had 60 Vbeta and 13 Jbeta primers. Clones were sequenced by immunoSEQ multiplex PCR, and TCRdb holds only the in-frame ones, with some missing. The repertoire holds over 200,000 clones, with roughly 70% as singletons. The ends were cut back, 7 bases at V and 4 bases at J, with 13 bases in the middle. The CDR3 length is 13 residues. The V gene's germline CDR1 is WSHSY and CDR2 SAAADI. The data derive from a study of cytomegalovirus exposure and HLA in healthy donors. General study findings and limits: It was confirmed in vitro that a few of the CMV-associated chains were specific for CMV antigens. Later analysis suggested most CMV-associated TCR beta chains were HLA-restricted.

The V and J genes are TRBV10-2 and TRBJ1-1; the D gene is possibly TRBD1 (6 bases). Sequenced: PBMCs. The receptor was derived from a middle-aged man in good health and CMV-seropositive. In DNA, the CDR3 is TGCGCCAGCAACCAGGGACACTTCACTGAAGCTTTCTTT. Its translation: CASNQGHFTEAFF.